This T cell receptor (beta chain) emerged from a study of T cell clonotyping in hematopoietic cell transplantation (dated by TCRdb to the early 2020s). General notes on the study: In the study, more than 120 blood samples were gathered from a few dozen consecutive transplant recipients and their related donors. Patient recruitment ran from September 2015 to early 2017, and follow-up continued until late 2020 or death. Broader findings and caveats from the paper: A decrease in recipient TCR diversity was observed after transplant, and a progressive increase in pathologically expanded clonotypes was seen from day 30 to day 180. Sample size was limited, and cells were not sorted, so CD4 and CD8 repertoire contributions could not be separated. Recipient repertoires showed only a small fraction of overlap with donor repertoires, and over 95% appeared de novo at the given depth. Donor and pretransplant recipient Inverse Simpson Index values predicted broader posttransplant TCR repertoire diversity.

As concerns this clone: Which antigen it targets is not known. Qualities for individual bases were not recorded, and no much larger clone is one base off.

The germline V gene gives CDR1 as SGHDT and CDR2 as YYEEEE. Between the V and J ends, shortened by 3 bases and 0 bases respectively, the junction contains 6 bases. The CDR3 spans 13 residues, from the cysteine through the phenylalanine. Left in the record is the CDR3 DNA by itself, 39 bases read in frame from the first base. With the immunoSEQ assay, which is a bias-controlled multiplex PCR relying on V- and J-specific primers, TCR beta CDR3 regions were amplified from genomic DNA. A second PCR step added a proprietary barcode and Illumina adapter sequences to the CDR3 amplicons. An Illumina MiSeq instrument was used for sequencing of the CDR3 libraries. Under the source paper's analysis protocol: Export and quality control were performed with immunoSEQ Analyzer 3.0, and downstream analyses were performed with R Bioconductor and Immunarch. Only productive rearrangements in the normalized downsampled data set went into calculating the repertoire metrics. Clonotypes larger than 5 templates in the normalized cohort were defined as pathologically expanded. The Inverse Simpson Index served as the measure of repertoire diversity. The non-normalized data set was used for CMV-specificity analyses so that all clonotypes could be captured. Not all clones reach the TCRdb copy of this immuneACCESS table, which keeps in-frame sequences only. Checked studies attribute under half of the gap to unresolved V genes and leave the rest unexplained. V, J and clone size were drawn from that table, and D and trimming were deduced from the DNA. The sample contains fewer than 40,000 clones, 75% to 90% of them found a single time. The top ten clonotypes cover roughly 1.8% of the sample.

Blood samples for TCR beta sequencing were given by related transplant donors. Nuclei Lysis Solution was used to extract genomic DNA from fresh or cryopreserved unfractionated peripheral blood mononuclear cells. Recombination linked TRBV5-6 to TRBJ1-1; the D gene cannot be resolved reliably. This clonotype was sampled from a woman aged 40 to 50 in good health. Some clones in this sample may be carry-over from other donors' samples. Sequenced input: peripheral blood mononuclear cells. For the CDR3, the sequence is CASSSEMNTEAFF. The nucleotide sequence reads TGTGCCAGCAGCTCTGAGATGAACACTGAAGCTTTCTTT.